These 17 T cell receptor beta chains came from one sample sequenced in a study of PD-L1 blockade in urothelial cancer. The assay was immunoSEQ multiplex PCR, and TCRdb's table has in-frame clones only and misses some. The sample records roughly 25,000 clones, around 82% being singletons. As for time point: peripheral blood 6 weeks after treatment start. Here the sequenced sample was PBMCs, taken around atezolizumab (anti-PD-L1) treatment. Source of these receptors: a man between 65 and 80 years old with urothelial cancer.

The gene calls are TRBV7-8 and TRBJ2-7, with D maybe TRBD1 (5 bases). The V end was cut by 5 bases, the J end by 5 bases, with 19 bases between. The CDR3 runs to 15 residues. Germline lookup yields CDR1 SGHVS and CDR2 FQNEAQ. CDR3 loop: CASSPLGWTNHEQYF. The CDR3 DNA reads TGTGCCAGCAGCCCCCTTGGGTGGACAAACCACGAGCAGTACTTC.

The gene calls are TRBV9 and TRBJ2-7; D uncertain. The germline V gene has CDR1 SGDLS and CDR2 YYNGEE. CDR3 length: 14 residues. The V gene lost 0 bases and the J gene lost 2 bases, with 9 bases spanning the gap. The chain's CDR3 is CASSVAPEPYEQYF. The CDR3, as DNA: TGTGCCAGCAGCGTAGCCCCAGAACCCTACGAGCAGTACTTC.

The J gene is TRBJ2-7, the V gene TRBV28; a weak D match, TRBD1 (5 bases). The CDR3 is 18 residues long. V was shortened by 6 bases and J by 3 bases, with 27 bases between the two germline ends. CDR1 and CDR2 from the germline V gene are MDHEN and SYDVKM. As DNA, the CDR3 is TGTGCCAGCAGCCCAACCGTGGCCCACTGGGGCTTGAACTACGAGCAGTACTTC. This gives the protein CASSPTVAHWGLNYEQYF.

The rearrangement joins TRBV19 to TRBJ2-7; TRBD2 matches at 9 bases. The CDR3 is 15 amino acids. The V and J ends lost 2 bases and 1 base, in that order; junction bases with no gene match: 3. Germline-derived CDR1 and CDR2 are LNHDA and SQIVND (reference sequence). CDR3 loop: CASSISGLASYEQYF. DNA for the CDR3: TGTGCCAGTAGTATATCGGGACTAGCATCCTACGAGCAGTACTTC.

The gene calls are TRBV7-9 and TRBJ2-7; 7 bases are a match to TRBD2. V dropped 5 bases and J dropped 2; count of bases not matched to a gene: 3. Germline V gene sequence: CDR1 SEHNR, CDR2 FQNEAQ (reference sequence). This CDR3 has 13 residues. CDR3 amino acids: CASSASGTYEQYF. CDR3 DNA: TGTGCCAGCAGCGCGAGCGGGACCTACGAGCAGTACTTC.

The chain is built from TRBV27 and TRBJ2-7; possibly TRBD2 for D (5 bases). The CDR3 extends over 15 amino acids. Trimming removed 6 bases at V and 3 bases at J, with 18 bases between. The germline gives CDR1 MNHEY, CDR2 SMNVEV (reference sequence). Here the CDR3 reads CASRTPRGPNYEQYF. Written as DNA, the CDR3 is TGTGCCAGCAGAACACCTAGAGGGCCTAACTACGAGCAGTACTTC.

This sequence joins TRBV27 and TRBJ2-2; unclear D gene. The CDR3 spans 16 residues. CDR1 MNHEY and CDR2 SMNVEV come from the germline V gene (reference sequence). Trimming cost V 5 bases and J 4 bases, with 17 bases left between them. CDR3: CASSQPWAMTTGELFF. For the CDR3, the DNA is TGTGCCAGCAGTCAACCTTGGGCCATGACCACCGGGGAGCTGTTTTTT.

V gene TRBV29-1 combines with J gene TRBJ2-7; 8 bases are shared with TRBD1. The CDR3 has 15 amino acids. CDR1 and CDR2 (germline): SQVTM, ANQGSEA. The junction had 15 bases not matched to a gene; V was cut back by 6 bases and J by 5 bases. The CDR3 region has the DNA TGCAGCGTCAATTTACCAGGGGGCGCGAGGGACGAGCAGTACTTC. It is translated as CSVNLPGGARDEQYF.

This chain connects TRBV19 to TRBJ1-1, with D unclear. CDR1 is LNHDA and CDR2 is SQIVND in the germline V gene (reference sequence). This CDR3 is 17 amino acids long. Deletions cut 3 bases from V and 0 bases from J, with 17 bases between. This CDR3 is CASSISVAQFLNTEAFF. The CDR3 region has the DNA TGTGCCAGTAGTATTTCTGTTGCACAATTTTTGAACACTGAAGCTTTCTTT.

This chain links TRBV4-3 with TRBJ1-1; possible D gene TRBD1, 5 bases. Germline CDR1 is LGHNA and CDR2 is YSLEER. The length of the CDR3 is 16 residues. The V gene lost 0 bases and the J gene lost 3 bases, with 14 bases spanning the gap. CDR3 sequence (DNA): TGCGCCAGCAGCCAAGAAGCTCGACAGTCTTACACTGAAGCTTTCTTT. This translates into CASSQEARQSYTEAFF.

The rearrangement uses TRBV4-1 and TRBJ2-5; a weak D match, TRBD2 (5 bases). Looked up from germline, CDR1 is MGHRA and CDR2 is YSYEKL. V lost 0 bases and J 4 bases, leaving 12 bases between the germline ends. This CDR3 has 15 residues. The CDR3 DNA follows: TGCGCCAGCAGCCAAGATCCGCGCGGGCCAGAGACCCAGTACTTC. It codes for CASSQDPRGPETQYF.

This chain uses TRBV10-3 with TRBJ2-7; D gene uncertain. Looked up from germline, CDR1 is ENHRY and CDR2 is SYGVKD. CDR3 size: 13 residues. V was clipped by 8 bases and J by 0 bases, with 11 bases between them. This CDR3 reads CAIRGRLSYEQYF. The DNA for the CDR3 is TGTGCCATCCGTGGGCGGCTCTCCTACGAGCAGTACTTC.

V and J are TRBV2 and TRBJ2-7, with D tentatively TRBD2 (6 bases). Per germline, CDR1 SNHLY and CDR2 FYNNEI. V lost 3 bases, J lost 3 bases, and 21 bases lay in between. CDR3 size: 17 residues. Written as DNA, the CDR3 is TGTGCCAGCAGTGATCCCCGCGGATTGGTCGGGGGCTACGAGCAGTACTTC. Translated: CASSDPRGLVGGYEQYF.

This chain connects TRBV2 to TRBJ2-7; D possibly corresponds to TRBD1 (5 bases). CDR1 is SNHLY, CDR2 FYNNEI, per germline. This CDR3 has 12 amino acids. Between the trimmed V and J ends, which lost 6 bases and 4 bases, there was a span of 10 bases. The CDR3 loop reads CASRGRMYEQYF. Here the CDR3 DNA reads TGTGCCAGCAGGGGGCGAATGTACGAGCAGTACTTC.

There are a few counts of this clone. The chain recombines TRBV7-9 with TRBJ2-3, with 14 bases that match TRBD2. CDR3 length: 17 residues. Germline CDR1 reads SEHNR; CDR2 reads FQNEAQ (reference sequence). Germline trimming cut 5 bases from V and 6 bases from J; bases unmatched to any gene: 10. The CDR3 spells CASSSKTSGRAEDTQYF. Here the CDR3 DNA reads TGTGCCAGCAGCAGTAAGACTAGCGGGAGGGCCGAGGATACGCAGTATTTT. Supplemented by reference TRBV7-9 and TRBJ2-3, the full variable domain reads DTGVSQNPRHKITKRGQNVTFRCDPISEHNRLYWYRQTLGQGPEFLTYFQNEAQLEKSRLLSDRFSAERPKGSFSTLEIQRTEQGDSAMYLCASSSKTSGRAEDTQYFGPGTRLTVL.

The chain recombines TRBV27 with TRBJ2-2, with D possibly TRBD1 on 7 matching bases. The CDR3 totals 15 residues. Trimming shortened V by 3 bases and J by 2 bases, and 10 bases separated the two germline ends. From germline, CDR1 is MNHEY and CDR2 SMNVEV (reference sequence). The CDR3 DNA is TGTGCCAGCAGTTTGGAGGGGGCTAACACCGGGGAGCTGTTTTTT. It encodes CASSLEGANTGELFF.

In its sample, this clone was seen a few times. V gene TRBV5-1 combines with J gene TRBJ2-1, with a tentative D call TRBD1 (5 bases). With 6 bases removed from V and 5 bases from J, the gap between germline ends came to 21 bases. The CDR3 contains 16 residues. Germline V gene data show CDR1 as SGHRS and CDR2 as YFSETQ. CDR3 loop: CASTDSTDLIDNEQFF. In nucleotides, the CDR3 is TGCGCCAGCACCGATTCGACAGACCTAATCGACAATGAGCAGTTCTTC.